One TCR beta chain is described in this entry. Its antigen is unidentified. Generated by immunoSEQ multiplex PCR, the TCRdb table keeps only in-frame clones and is missing some. The repertoire holds about 140,000 clones, with around 90% as singletons. Germline-derived CDR1 and CDR2 are MNHEY and SMNVEV (reference sequence). Trimming pared 0 bases from V and 1 base from J, leaving 5 bases between. CDR3 length: 14 amino acids. These data come from a study of T cell responses to AZD1222 COVID-19 vaccine. Overall study findings and caveats: A reported finding is that nearly half of spike-specific TCRs target unmutated variant regions. White British donors predominated, females outnumbered males, and clonal diversity was possibly underestimated. An increase in Spike-specific TCR breadth and depth was observed after two AZD1222 doses. Just five to seven AZD1222 recipients tested seropositive at baseline.

The sample here was peripheral blood, taken 28 days after the second AZD1222 dose. The chain couples TRBV27 to TRBJ2-3; D uncertain. The clonotype was recovered from an adult who received the AZD1222 COVID-19 vaccine. CDR3 in amino acids: CASSLSAGTDTQYF. The CDR3 DNA is TGTGCCAGCAGTTTATCCGCTGGCACAGATACGCAGTATTTT.